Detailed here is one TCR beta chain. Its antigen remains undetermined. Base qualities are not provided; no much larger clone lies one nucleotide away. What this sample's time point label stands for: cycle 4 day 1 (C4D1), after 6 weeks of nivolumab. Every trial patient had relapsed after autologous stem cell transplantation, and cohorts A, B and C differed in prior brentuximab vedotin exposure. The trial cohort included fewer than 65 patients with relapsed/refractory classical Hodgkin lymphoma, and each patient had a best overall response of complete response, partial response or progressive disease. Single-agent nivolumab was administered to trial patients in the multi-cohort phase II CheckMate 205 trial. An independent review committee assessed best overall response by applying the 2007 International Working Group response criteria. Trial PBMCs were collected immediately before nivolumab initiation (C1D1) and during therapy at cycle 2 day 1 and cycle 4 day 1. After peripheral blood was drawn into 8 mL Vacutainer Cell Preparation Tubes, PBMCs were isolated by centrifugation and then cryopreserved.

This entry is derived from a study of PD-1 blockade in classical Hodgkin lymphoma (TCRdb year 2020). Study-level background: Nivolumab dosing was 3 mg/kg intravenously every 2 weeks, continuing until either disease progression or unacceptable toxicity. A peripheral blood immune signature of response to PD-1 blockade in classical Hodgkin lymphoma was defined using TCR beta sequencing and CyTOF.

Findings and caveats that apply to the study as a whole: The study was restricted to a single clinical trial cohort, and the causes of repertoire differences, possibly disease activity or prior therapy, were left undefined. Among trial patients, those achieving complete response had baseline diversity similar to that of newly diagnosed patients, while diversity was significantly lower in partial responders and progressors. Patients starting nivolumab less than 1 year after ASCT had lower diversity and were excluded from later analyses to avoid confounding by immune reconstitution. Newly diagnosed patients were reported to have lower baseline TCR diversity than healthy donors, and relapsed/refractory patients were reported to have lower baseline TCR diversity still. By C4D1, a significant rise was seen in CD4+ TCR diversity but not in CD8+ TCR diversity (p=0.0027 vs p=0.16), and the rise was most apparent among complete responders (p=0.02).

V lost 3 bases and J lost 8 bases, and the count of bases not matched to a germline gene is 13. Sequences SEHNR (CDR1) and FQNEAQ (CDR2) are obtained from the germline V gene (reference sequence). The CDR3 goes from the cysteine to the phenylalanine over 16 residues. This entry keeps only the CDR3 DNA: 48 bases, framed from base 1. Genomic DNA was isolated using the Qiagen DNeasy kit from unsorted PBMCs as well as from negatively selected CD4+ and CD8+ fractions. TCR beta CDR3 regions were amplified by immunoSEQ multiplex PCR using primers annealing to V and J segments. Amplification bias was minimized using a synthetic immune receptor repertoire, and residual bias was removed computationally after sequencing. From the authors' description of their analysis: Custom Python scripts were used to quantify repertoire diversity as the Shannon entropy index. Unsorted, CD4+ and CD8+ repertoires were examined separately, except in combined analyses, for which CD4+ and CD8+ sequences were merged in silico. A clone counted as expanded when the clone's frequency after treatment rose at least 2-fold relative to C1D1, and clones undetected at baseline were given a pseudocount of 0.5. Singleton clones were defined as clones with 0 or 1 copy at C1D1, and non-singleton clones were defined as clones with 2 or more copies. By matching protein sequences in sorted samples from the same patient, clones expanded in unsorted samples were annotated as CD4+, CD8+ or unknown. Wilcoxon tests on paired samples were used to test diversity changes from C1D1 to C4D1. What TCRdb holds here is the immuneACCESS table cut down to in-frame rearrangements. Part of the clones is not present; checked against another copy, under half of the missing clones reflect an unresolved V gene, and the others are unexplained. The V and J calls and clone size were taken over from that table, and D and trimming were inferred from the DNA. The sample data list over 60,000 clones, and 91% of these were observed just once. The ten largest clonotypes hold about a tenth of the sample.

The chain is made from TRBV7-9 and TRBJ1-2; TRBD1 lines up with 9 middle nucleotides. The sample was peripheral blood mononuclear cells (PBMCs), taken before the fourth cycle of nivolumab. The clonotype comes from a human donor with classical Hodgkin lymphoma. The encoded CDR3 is CASSLGQGIQSRGYTF. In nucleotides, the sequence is TGTGCCAGCAGCTTGGGACAGGGAATTCAATCCAGGGGCTACACCTTC.